Below, 14 T cell receptor beta chains from the same sample are listed, as sequenced in a study of T cell repertoires in cytomegalovirus infection. MiXCR was run by TCRdb on the reads, yielding one entry per CDR3 protein. The sample lists almost 300,000 distinct CDR3 sequences, approximately 10% seen once, with over 2.5% in the top ten. Specimen: PBMCs. These receptor sequences come from a human donor in good health (CMV status not recorded). Some clones in this sample may be carry-over from other donors' samples.

The chain recombines TRBV5-1 with TRBJ1-1; D gene uncertain. Germline-derived CDR1 and CDR2 are SGHRS and YFSETQ. The CDR3 length is 13 residues. V lost 2 bases and J 2 bases, leaving 7 bases between the germline ends. CDR3 in amino acids: CASSLKTNTEAFF. As DNA, the CDR3 is TGCGCCAGCAGCTTAAAGACAAACACTGAAGCTTTCTTT. The complete variable domain, with remaining parts taken from reference TRBV5-1 and TRBJ1-1, reads KAGVTQTPRYLIKTRGQQVTLSCSPISGHRSVSWYQQTPGQGLQFLFEYFSETQRNKGNFPGRFSGRQFSNSRSEMNVSTLELGDSALYLCASSLKTNTEAFFGQGTRLTVV.

This clonotype has at least ten counts. V usage is TRBV7-2 and J usage is TRBJ2-1; 10 nucleotides agree with TRBD1. The trim removed 5 bases at V and 5 bases at J, leaving 6 bases unmatched. The CDR3 spans 15 residues. Germline V CDR1 and CDR2: SGHTA, FQGNSA. CDR3 amino acids: CASSAGTGVHNEQFF. The CDR3 bases are TGTGCCAGCAGCGCCGGGACAGGGGTTCACAATGAGCAGTTCTTC.

This clonotype was observed many times. The rearrangement links TRBV12-3 or TRBV12-4 to TRBJ1-4; D perhaps matches TRBD1 (6 bases). This CDR3 contains 14 residues. Trimming left V 4 bases short and J 4 bases short, with 10 bases between. The CDR3 spells CASSWGGGNEKLFF. DNA for the CDR3: TGTGCCAGCAGTTGGGGAGGGGGTAATGAAAAACTGTTTTTT.

This clonotype came up many times. The rearrangement uses TRBV11-3 and TRBJ2-7, with D possibly being TRBD2 (6 bases). This CDR3 contains 15 residues. Germline V CDR1 and CDR2: SGHNT, YENEEA. Deletions cut 4 bases from V and 0 bases from J, with 13 bases between. In DNA, the CDR3 is TGTGCCAGCAGCTCCGGGGGAGGACTCTCCTACGAGCAGTACTTC. It is translated as CASSSGGGLSYEQYF.

This clonotype was detected ten times or more. This chain links TRBV7-2 with TRBJ1-2; D is uncertain. Germline CDR1 SGHTA, CDR2 FQGNSA. This CDR3 region has 13 residues. Trimming removed 2 bases from V and 4 bases from J, with 8 bases in between. This CDR3 reads CASSLRGSYGYTF. DNA for the CDR3: TGTGCCAGCAGCTTAAGAGGGTCCTATGGCTACACCTTC.

The sample holds many counts of this clonotype. The rearrangement uses TRBV7-9 and TRBJ2-1; 12 bases fit TRBD2. Per germline, CDR1 SEHNR and CDR2 FQNEAQ (reference sequence). CDR3 size: 18 residues. V lost 5 bases to trimming and J lost 1 base; unmatched junction nucleotides: 9. The DNA for the CDR3 is TGTGCCAGCAGCCCCGTCCCGGGACTAGCGGGTTCCTACAATGAGCAGTTCTTC. This codes for CASSPVPGLAGSYNEQFF.

This clonotype was seen ten or more times. The chain joins TRBV28 to TRBJ1-2; D remains ambiguous. V dropped 7 bases and J dropped 3 bases, with 6 bases sitting between them. The CDR3 totals 11 residues. Germline V CDR1 and CDR2: MDHEN, SYDVKM. CDR3 DNA: TGTGCCAGCAATGCCTACTATGGCTACACCTTC. This translates into CASNAYYGYTF.

This clonotype has at least ten counts. This sequence joins TRBV6-5 and TRBJ2-2; TRBD1 is a possible D gene (5 bases). The V end was cut by 5 bases, the J end by 3 bases, with 10 bases between. Germline lookup yields CDR1 MNHEY and CDR2 SVGAGI. There are 14 residues in the CDR3. CDR3 DNA sequence: TGTGCCAGCAGTCCTGACAGATACACCGGGGAGCTGTTTTTT. Translating gives CASSPDRYTGELFF.

Notes on this clonotype: This could be a read error, since a much larger clone is one nucleotide away. V is TRBV28 and J is TRBJ2-7; 12 bases fit TRBD1. Trimming took 4 bases from V and 7 from J; bases not matched to a gene: 8. Germline V gene lookup returns CDR1 MDHEN and CDR2 SYDVKM. The CDR3 length is 15 residues. The CDR3 spells CASSSSGTGGQEQYV. CDR3 DNA sequence: TGTGCCAGCAGTTCCTCCGGGACAGGGGGCCAGGAGCAGTACGTC.

This clonotype was recorded at least ten times. The rearrangement joins TRBV11-1 to TRBJ1-1; 7 bases line up with TRBD1. The CDR3 covers 15 residues. The V gene's germline CDR1 is SGHAT and CDR2 FQDESV (reference sequence). V trimming: 5 bases; J trimming: 0 bases; junction bases outside the gene matches: 6. The CDR3 loop reads CASSPSGTVNTEAFF. DNA of the CDR3: TGTGCCAGCAGCCCTAGCGGGACAGTGAACACTGAAGCTTTCTTT.

This clonotype has at least ten counts. This chain links TRBV12-3 or TRBV12-4 with TRBJ1-5; D not certain. The CDR3 length is 17 residues. V lost 0 bases and J 5 bases, leaving 17 bases between the germline ends. This CDR3 reads CASSLAQRVGFHQPQHF. The CDR3 DNA reads as TGTGCCAGCAGTTTAGCCCAGCGGGTAGGGTTCCATCAGCCCCAGCATTTT.

This rearrangement joins TRBV20-1 to TRBJ2-1; 10 bases are shared with TRBD2. V was pared by 1 base and J by 8 bases, with 8 bases of the junction left unmatched. The CDR3 totals 15 residues. From germline, CDR1 is DFQATT and CDR2 SNEGSKA (reference sequence). DNA of the CDR3: TGCAGTGCTAGAGGGGGCAGCGGGGGGGCGGATGAGCAGTTCTTC. Protein product: CSARGGSGGADEQFF.

This clonotype was seen repeatedly, ten times or more. V and J are TRBV29-1 and TRBJ2-2; D possibly matches TRBD1 or TRBD2 (5 bases each). V was clipped by 7 bases and J by 7 bases, with 10 bases between them. The CDR3 length is 11 residues. CDR1 SQVTM and CDR2 ANQGSEA come from the germline V gene. The CDR3 nucleotides are TGCAGCGGCCATGGGGGCGGGGAGCTGTTTTTT. Protein product: CSGHGGGELFF.

This clonotype has ten or more counts. V is TRBV7-9 and J is TRBJ2-1; TRBD2 matches at 8 bases. V was pared by 3 bases and J by 3 bases, with 1 base of the junction left unmatched. The CDR3 covers 14 residues. Germline V lookup: CDR1 SEHNR, CDR2 FQNEAQ (reference sequence). Written as DNA, the CDR3 is TGTGCCAGCAGCTTGACTAGCGTCTACAATGAGCAGTTCTTC. As protein: CASSLTSVYNEQFF.